This TCR beta chain was documented in a study of T cells in localized non-small cell lung cancer. Some clones are missing from TCRdb's copy, which holds only in-frame ones; the method was immunoSEQ multiplex PCR. The repertoire holds about 25,000 clones, with around 90% as singletons. CDR3 length: 12 amino acids. Trimming took 5 bases from V and 3 from J, leaving 5 bases between them. Germline values: CDR1 SGHNT, CDR2 YENEEA. Sequencing used peripheral blood, obtained before any cancer treatment. The sequence was obtained from a man aged 40 to 75 with stage III squamous cell lung carcinoma. The chain uses TRBV11-3 and TRBJ1-3; unclear D gene. The chain's CDR3 is CASSAGGNTIYF. The CDR3 DNA is TGTGCCAGCAGCGCCGGTGGAAACACCATATATTTT.